This T cell receptor (beta chain) derives from a study of shared clonotypes between healthy human individuals. General study findings and limits: Investigators expected sequencing depth to affect clonotype sharing among donors.

In its sample, this clone was seen a few times. Its target is unknown. The CDR3 has 15 residues. CDR1 is KGHSH and CDR2 is LQKENI in the germline V gene. Trimming stripped 4 bases from V and 0 bases from J, with 7 bases between. TCRdb's table, derived via immunoSEQ multiplex PCR, lists solely in-frame clones and lacks some. The sample contains 1,500,000 or so clones, approximately 96% of which appear only once. The sequencing sample was made of naive CD4+ T cells sorted from blood. Subset reported: CD45RA+ positively selected. The source is a man aged 25 to 40 in good health. The chain joins TRBV18 to TRBJ2-6, with a weak D call TRBD2 (5 bases). DNA for the CDR3: TGTGCCAGCTCACGACGGGACTCTGGGGCCAACGTCCTGACTTTC. Translating it yields CASSRRDSGANVLTF. Filled out from reference TRBV18 and TRBJ2-6, the complete variable domain reads NAGVMQNPRHLVRRRGQEARLRCSPMKGHSHVYWYRQLPEEGLKFMVYLQKENIIDESGMPKERFSAEFPKEGPSILRIQQVVRGDSAAYFCASSRRDSGANVLTFGAGSRLTVL.